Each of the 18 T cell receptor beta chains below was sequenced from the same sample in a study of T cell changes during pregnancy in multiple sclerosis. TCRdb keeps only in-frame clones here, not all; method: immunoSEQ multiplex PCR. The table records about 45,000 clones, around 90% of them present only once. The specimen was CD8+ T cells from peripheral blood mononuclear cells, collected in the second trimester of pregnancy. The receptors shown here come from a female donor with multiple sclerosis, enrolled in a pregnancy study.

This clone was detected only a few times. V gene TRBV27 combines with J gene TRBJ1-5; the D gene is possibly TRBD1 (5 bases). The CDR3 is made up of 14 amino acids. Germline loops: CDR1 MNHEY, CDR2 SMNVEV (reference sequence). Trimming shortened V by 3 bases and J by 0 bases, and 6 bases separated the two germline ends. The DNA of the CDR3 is TGTGCCAGCAGTTTGGGGCTTAGCAATCAGCCCCAGCATTTT. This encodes CASSLGLSNQPQHF.

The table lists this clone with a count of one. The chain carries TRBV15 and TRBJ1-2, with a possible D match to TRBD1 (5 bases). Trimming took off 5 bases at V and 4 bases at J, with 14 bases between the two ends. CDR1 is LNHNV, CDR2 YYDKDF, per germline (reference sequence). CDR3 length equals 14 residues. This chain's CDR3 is CATSPSGTSYGYTF. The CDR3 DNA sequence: TGTGCCACCAGCCCCTCCGGGACTAGCTATGGCTACACCTTC.

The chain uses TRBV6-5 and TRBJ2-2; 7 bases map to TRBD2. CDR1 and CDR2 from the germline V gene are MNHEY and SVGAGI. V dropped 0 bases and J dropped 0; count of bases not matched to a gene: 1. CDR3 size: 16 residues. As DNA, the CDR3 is TGTGCCAGCAGTTACTCCGCGGGGGCGAACACCGGGGAGCTGTTTTTT. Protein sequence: CASSYSAGANTGELFF.

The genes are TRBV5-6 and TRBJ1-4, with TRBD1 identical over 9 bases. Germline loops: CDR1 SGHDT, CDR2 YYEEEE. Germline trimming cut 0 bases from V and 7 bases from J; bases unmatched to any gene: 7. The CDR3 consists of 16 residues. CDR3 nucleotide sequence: TGTGCCAGCAGCTTGGGCTACAGGGGGCTGGGTGAAAAACTGTTTTTT. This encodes CASSLGYRGLGEKLFF.

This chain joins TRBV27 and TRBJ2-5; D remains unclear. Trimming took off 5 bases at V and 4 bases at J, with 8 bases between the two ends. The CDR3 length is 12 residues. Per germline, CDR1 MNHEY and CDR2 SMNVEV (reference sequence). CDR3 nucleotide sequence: TGTGCCAGCAGTCTCAACTTAGAGACCCAGTACTTC. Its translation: CASSLNLETQYF.

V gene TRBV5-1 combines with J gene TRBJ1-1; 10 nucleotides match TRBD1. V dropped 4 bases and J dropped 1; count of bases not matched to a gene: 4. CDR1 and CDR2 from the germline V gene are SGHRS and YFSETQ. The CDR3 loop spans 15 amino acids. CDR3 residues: CASSGGQGTNTEAFF. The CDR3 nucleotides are TGCGCCAGCAGCGGGGGACAGGGGACGAACACTGAAGCTTTCTTT.

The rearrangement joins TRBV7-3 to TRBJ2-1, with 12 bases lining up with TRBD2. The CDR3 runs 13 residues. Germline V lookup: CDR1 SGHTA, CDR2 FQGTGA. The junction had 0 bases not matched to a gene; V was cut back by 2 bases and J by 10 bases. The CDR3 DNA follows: TGTGCCAGCAGCTTAGGACTAGCGGGGGAGCAGTTCTTC. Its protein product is CASSLGLAGEQFF. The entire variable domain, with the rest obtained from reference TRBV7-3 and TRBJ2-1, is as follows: GAGVSQTPSNKVTEKGKYVELRCDPISGHTALYWYRQSLGQGPEFLIYFQGTGAADDSGLPNDRFFAVRPEGSVSTLKIQRTERGDSAVYLCASSLGLAGEQFFGPGTRLTVL.

As DNA, the CDR3 is TGTGCCAGCAAGGTTCCGGGGGGCTCCTACGAGCAGTACTTC. This codes for CASKVPGGSYEQYF. V and J are TRBV2 and TRBJ2-7; TRBD2 agrees at 7 bases. The ends lost 7 bases at V and 0 bases at J; junction bases unmatched: 6. This CDR3 has 14 amino acids. Germline V gives CDR1 SNHLY, CDR2 FYNNEI.

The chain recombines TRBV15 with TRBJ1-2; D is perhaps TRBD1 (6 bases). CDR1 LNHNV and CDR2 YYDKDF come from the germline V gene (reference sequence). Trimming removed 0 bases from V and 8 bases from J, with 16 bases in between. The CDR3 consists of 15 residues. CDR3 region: CATSRDLGATRGYTF. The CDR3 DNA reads TGTGCCACCAGCAGAGACTTGGGGGCTACCCGGGGCTACACCTTC.

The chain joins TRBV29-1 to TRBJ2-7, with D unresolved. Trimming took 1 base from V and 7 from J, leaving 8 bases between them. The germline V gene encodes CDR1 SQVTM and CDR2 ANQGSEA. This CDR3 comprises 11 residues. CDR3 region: CSVEVMREQYF. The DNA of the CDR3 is TGCAGCGTTGAAGTGATGAGGGAGCAGTACTTC.

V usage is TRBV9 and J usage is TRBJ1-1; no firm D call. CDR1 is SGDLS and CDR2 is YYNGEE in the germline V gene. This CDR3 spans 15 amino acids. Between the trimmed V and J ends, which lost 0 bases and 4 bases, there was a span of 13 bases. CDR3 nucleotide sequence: TGTGCCAGCAGCGTAGGGGTTTGGGGAGGCACTGAAGCTTTCTTT. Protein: CASSVGVWGGTEAFF.

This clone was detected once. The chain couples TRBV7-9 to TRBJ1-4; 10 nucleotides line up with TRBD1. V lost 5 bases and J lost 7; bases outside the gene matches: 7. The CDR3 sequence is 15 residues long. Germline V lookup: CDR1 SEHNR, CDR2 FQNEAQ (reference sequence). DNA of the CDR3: TGTGCCAGCAGCCAACCGACAGGGGGCACTGAAAAACTGTTTTTT. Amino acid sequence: CASSQPTGGTEKLFF.

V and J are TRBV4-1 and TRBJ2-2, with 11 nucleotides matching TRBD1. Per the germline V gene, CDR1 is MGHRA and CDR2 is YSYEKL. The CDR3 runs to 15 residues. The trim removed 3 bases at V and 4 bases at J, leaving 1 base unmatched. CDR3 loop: CASSQGTGGTGELFF. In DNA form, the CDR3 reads TGCGCCAGCAGCCAGGGGACAGGGGGCACCGGGGAGCTGTTTTTT.

CDR3 sequence reads: CASSLPRLAGETQYF. CDR3 nucleotide sequence: TGTGCCAGCAGCCTTCCCCGACTAGCCGGCGAGACCCAGTACTTC. The chain couples TRBV21-1 to TRBJ2-5; the D call TRBD2 from the table was never checked on the DNA. TRBV21-1 is a pseudogene segment. This CDR3 is 15 amino acids long.

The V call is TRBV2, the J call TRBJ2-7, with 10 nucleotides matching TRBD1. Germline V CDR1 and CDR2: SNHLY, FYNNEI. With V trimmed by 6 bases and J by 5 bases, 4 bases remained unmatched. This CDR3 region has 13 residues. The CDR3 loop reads CASRGTGEDEQYF. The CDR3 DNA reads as TGTGCCAGCAGGGGGACAGGGGAGGACGAGCAGTACTTC.

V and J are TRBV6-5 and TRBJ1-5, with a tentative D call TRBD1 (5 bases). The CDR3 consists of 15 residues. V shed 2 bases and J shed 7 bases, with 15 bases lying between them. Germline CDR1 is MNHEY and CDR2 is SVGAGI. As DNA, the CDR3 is TGTGCCAGCAGTTACGGGTCTGGGGGGGGACAGCCCCAGCATTTT. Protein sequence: CASSYGSGGGQPQHF.

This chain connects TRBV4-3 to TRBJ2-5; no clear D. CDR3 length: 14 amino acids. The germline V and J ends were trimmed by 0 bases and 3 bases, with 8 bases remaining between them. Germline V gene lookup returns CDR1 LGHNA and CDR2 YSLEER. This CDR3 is CASSQDSTEETQYF. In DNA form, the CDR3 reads TGCGCCAGCAGCCAAGATTCGACTGAAGAGACCCAGTACTTC.

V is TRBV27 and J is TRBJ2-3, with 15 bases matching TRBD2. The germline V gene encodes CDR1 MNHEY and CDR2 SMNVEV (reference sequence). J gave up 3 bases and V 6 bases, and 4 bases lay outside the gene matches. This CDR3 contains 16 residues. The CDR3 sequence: CASRGLAGGRTDTQYF. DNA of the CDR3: TGTGCCAGCAGGGGACTAGCGGGGGGCAGGACAGATACGCAGTATTTT.